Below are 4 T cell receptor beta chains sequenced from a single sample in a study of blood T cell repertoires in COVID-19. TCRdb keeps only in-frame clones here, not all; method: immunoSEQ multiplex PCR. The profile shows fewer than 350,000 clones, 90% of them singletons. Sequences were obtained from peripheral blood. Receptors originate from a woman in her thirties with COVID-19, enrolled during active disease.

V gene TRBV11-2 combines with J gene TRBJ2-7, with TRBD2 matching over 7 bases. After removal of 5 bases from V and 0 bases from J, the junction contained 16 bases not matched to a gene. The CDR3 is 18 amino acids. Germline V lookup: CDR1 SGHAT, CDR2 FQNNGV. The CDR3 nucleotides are TGTGCCAGCAGCCCGGGGCGCCTAGCGGAAATACACTCCTACGAGCAGTACTTC. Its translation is CASSPGRLAEIHSYEQYF.

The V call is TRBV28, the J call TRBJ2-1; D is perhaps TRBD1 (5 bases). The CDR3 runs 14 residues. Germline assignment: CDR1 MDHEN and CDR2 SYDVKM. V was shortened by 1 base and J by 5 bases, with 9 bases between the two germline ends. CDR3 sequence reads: CASSLYTRDNEQFF. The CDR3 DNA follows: TGTGCCAGCAGTTTATATACCAGGGACAATGAGCAGTTCTTC.

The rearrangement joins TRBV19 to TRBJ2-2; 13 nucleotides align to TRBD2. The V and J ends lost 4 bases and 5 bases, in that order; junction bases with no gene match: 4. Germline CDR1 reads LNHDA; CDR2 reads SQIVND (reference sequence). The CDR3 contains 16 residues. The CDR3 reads CASSTRTSGSTGELFF. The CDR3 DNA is TGTGCCAGTAGTACGAGGACTAGCGGGAGTACCGGGGAGCTGTTTTTT.

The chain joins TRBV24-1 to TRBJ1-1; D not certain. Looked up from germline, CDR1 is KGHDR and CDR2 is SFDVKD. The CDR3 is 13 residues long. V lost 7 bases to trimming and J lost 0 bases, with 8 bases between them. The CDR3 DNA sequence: TGTGCCACCAGCAGAGACATGAACACTGAAGCTTTCTTT. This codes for CATSRDMNTEAFF.